This TCR beta chain was profiled in a study of shared clonotypes between healthy human individuals. Authors' data handling: ImmunoSEQ sequences covered only the junction and lacked quality scores; filtering therefore differed. Sequenced by immunoSEQ multiplex PCR; TCRdb stores in-frame clones only, minus some. For V, J and clone size, that table is used; D and trimming come from the DNA. Counted here are about 1,900,000 clones, about 95% occurring once; the ten biggest clones make up approximately 1.2%. This CDR3 has 12 residues. Per the germline V gene, CDR1 is SEHNR and CDR2 is FQNEAQ (reference sequence). Trimming removed 6 bases from V and 6 bases from J, with 11 bases in between. For this clone: Other DNA sequences in the sample encode the same CDR3.

Positively selected for CCR7, the CD45RO-negative cells used as naive CD8 cells excluded terminally differentiated effector memory CD45RA+ cells. Sequencing used naive CD8+ T cells sorted from blood. The V gene is TRBV7-9, the J gene TRBJ1-1; D perhaps matches TRBD1 (6 bases). The TCR was taken from a man aged 18 to 30 in good health. The CDR3 nucleotides read TGTGCCAGCAGTCCTTGGGGGCCTGAAGCTTTCTTT. It codes for CASSPWGPEAFF.